The 4 T cell receptor beta chains given below trace back to one sample, sequenced in a study of CD8 T cells in ankylosing spondylitis. TCRdb re-called the 5' RACE reads through MiXCR, storing one row per CDR3 protein. The sample carries roughly 200,000 distinct CDR3 sequences, 20% to 30% recorded once. The sequenced sample was blood, either unsorted or a sorted T cell fraction (not recorded which). These receptors came from a male donor with ankylosing spondylitis or in good health (not recorded which).

This clonotype came up many times. This sequence joins TRBV3-1 and TRBJ2-5, with 12 bases fitting TRBD2. Trimming cost V 3 bases and J 4 bases; bases outside gene matches: 3. From germline, CDR1 is LGHDT and CDR2 YNNKEL (reference sequence). The CDR3 covers 15 residues. The CDR3 reads CASSQTSGGGETQYF. The DNA of the CDR3 is TGTGCCAGCAGCCAGACTAGCGGGGGAGGAGAGACCCAGTACTTC.

This clonotype occurred many times. The gene calls are TRBV15 and TRBJ2-7; 10 bases fit TRBD2. This CDR3 contains 14 residues. V shed 2 bases, J shed 4 bases, and the junction held 2 bases outside the gene matches. In germline, CDR1 is LNHNV, CDR2 YYDKDF (reference sequence). The CDR3 region is CATSRLAGVYEQYF. The CDR3 DNA sequence: TGTGCCACCAGCAGACTAGCGGGGGTATACGAGCAGTACTTC. Looking up the rest from reference TRBV15 and TRBJ2-7 gives the full variable domain: DAMVIQNPRYQVTQFGKPVTLSCSQTLNHNVMYWYQQKSSQAPKLLFHYYDKDFNNEADTPDNFQSRRPNTSFCFLDIRSPGLGDTAMYLCATSRLAGVYEQYFGPGTRLTVT.

This clonotype was observed a handful of times. The V call is TRBV10-2, the J call TRBJ2-7, with TRBD2 as a possible D gene (5 bases). The germline gives CDR1 WSHSY, CDR2 SAAADI. There are 11 residues in the CDR3. V was pared by 8 bases and J by 7 bases, with 12 bases between. CDR3 nucleotides: TGCGCCAGCTCTGAGGGCGCGGAGCAGTACTTC. Translation gives CASSEGAEQYF.

This clonotype turned up a few times. This chain links TRBV7-2 with TRBJ2-3; 10 positions agree with TRBD2. J gave up 4 bases and V 3 bases, and 7 bases lay outside the gene matches. The CDR3 has 16 amino acids. The germline gives CDR1 SGHTA, CDR2 FQGNSA. The CDR3 nucleotides read TGTGCCAGCAGCTTGAACAGCGGGAGGGCGGCAGATACGCAGTATTTT. Translation: CASSLNSGRAADTQYF.